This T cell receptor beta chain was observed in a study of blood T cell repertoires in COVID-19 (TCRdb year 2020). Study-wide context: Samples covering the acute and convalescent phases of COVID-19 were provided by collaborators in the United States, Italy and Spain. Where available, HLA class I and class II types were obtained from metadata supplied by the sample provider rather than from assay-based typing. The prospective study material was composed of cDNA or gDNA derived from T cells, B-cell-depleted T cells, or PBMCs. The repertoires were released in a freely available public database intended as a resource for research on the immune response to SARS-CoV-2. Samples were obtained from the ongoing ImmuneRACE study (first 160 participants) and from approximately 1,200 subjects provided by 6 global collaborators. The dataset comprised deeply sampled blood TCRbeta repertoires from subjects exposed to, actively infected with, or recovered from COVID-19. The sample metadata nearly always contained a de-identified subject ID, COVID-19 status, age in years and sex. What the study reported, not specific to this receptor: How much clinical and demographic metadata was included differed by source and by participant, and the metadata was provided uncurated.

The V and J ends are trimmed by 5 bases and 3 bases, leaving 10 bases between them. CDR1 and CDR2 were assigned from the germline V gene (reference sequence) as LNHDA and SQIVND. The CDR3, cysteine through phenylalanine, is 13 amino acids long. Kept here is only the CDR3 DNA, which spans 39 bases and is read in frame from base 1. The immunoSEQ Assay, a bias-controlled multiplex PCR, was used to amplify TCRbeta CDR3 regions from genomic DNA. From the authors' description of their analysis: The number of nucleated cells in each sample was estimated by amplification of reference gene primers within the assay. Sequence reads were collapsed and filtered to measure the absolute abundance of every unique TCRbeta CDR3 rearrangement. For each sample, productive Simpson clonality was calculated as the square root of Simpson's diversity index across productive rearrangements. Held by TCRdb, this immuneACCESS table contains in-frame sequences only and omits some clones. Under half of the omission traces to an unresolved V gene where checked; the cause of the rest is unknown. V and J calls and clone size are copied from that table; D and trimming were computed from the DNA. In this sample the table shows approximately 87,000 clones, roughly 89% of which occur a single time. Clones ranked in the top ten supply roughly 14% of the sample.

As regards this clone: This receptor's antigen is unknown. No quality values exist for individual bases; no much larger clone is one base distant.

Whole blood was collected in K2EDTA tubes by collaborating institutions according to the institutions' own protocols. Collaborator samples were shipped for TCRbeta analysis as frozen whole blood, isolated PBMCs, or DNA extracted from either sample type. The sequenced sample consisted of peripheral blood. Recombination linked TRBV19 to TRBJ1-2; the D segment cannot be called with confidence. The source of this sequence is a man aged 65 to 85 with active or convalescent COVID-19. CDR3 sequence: CASSSLADYGYTF. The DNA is TGTGCCAGTAGTTCGCTTGCGGACTATGGCTACACCTTC.